This TCR beta chain was identified in a study of blood T cell repertoires in COVID-19. Study in general: Samples came from the United States, Italy and Spain, spanning acute and convalescent COVID-19.

Here immunoSEQ multiplex PCR was the method, and the copy in TCRdb shows in-frame clones only, minus some. The sample yields over 110,000 clones, about 80% seen once. From germline, CDR1 is SGHDT and CDR2 YYEEEE. The CDR3 spans 16 residues. V dropped 1 base and J dropped 2; count of bases not matched to a gene: 7. Sequencing was performed on PBMCs or T cells enriched from blood (not recorded which). The rearrangement joins TRBV5-6 to TRBJ2-5, with 8 bases aligning to TRBD2. The clonotype was recovered from a man aged 45-60 years in a cohort exposed to, infected with or recovered from COVID-19 (not recorded which). The CDR3 nucleotides read TGTGCCAGCAGCTTGTCGGCGGGGGGCGTACAAGAGACCCAGTACTTC. It is translated as CASSLSAGGVQETQYF.